A selection of T cell receptor beta chains follows, all from one sample in a study of cytomegalovirus exposure and HLA in healthy donors. Libraries were prepared by immunoSEQ multiplex PCR; TCRdb keeps only in-frame clonotypes and omits some of them. This sample has tens of thousands of clones, with around 96% found just once. Sequences were obtained from PBMCs. These receptors were collected from a man aged 18 to 29 in good health and CMV-seropositive. The CDR3 runs from the conserved cysteine through the conserved F or W. Fields, in order: D gene, J gene, clone size, V gene, CDR3 DNA, CDR3 protein. The D gene is left open where the match is weak. Size is omitted from some rows. Given values are once, few, many or a class for expanded clones.

.	TRBJ2-2	once	TRBV7-9	TGTGCCAGCGGATCTGGACATCCGACCGCCGGGGAGCTGTTTTTT	CASGSGHPTAGELFF
.	TRBJ2-1	.	TRBV11-2	TGTGCCAGCAGCTTAGATCGAACAGGCAATGAGCAGTTCTTC	CASSLDRTGNEQFF
TRBD2	TRBJ2-2	.	TRBV5-1	TGCGCCAGCAGCTTGGCCAATCTAGCGGGGTACACCGGGGAGCTGTTTTTT	CASSLANLAGYTGELFF
.	TRBJ2-6	once	TRBV7-3	TGTGCCAGCAGCTCAGGCCCAGGGGCCAACGTCCTGACTTTC	CASSSGPGANVLTF
TRBD2	TRBJ2-1	.	TRBV18	TGTGCCAGCTCACAGGCGGGAGGGCCCTACAATGAGCAGTTCTTC	CASSQAGGPYNEQFF
TRBD2	TRBJ2-1	.	TRBV29-1	TGCAGCGTTGAAAAGCGGGGGGAATACAATGAGCAGTTCTTC	CSVEKRGEYNEQFF
.	TRBJ2-7	.	TRBV10-3	TGTGCCATCAGTACCGCCCAGGGGTACGAGCAGTACTTC	CAISTAQGYEQYF
TRBD1	TRBJ2-5	.	TRBV11-3	TGTGCCAGCAGCCTAAAGACAGGGCAACAAGAGACCCAGTACTTC	CASSLKTGQQETQYF
TRBD1	TRBJ1-2	.	TRBV27	TGTGCCAGCAGTTATGGGACAGGGGGCTTTTACACCTTC	CASSYGTGGFYTF
TRBD1	TRBJ2-2	.	TRBV19	TGTGCCAGTAGGGACAGGTCCACCGGGGAGCTGTTTTTT	CASRDRSTGELFF
TRBD2	TRBJ2-5	.	TRBV5-1	TGCGCCAGCAGCCTCGGACTAGCGGGAGGGCCAAATATGGAGACCCAGTACTTC	CASSLGLAGGPNMETQYF